This T cell receptor beta chain was sequenced in a study of T-cell memory formation after mild COVID-19. The overall study: The TCR clusters were mostly specific to one donor.

On this clonotype itself: Antigen: not known.

CDR3 length: 14 amino acids. The trim removed 6 bases at V and 0 bases at J, leaving 4 bases unmatched. Germline values: CDR1 MNHEY, CDR2 SVGAGI. Study-level results: Chiefly within CM and EM were the contracting CD4+ clones; CD8+ ones were within EMRA. A balance of CD4 and CD8 characterized clones contracting day 15 to 85, whereas later expanders leaned CD4+.

A single record per CDR3 protein comes from TCRdb applying MiXCR to the 5' RACE reads. The sample includes roughly 130,000 distinct CDR3 sequences, 16% of them seen just once. The TCR originated in an adult woman who had mild COVID-19 (a few samples of this study predate the infection). Cell type and time point are not known. This chain connects TRBV6-5 to TRBJ2-7; the match to TRBD1 covers 8 bases. Sequencing was carried out using PBMCs or a T cell subset sorted from them (not recorded which). CDR3 loop: CASRMTGDSYEQYF. CDR3 coding DNA: TGTGCCAGCAGGATGACAGGGGACTCCTACGAGCAGTACTTC.